One sample yielded the 11 T cell receptor beta chains listed below, sequenced in a study of blood T cells in healthy people across ages. A sample-barcoded 5' primer and a J-beta primer mix were used in a second PCR of roughly 7 to 11 cycles. MiXCR was run by TCRdb on the 5' RACE reads, yielding one entry per CDR3 protein. The sample has 1.5 million to 2 million distinct CDR3 sequences; just under 50% are singletons. The sequenced sample consisted of blood. These receptors were collected from a woman between 35 and 50 years old in good health.

The V gene is TRBV9, the J gene TRBJ2-4, with TRBD1 matching 9 bases. Trimming removed 4 bases from V and 8 bases from J; junction bases left unmatched: 10. The length of the CDR3 is 15 residues. Germline CDR1 reads SGDLS; CDR2 reads YYNGEE. CDR3 sequence reads: CASSPRTGGRDIQYF. As DNA, the CDR3 is TGTGCCAGCAGCCCCAGAACAGGGGGCAGGGACATTCAGTACTTC.

This chain joins TRBV15 and TRBJ2-1, with TRBD1 matching over 8 bases. Germline CDR1 is LNHNV and CDR2 is YYDKDF (reference sequence). The CDR3 covers 16 residues. Trimming at V came to 5 bases and at J to 7 bases, leaving 13 bases not matched to a gene. CDR3 loop: CATSLGGGQGANEQFF. CDR3 nucleotides: TGTGCCACCAGCCTAGGAGGGGGGCAGGGGGCGAATGAGCAGTTCTTC.

This clonotype turned up a few times. J is TRBJ1-2 and V is TRBV18; D unclear. V was trimmed by 3 bases and J by 4 bases, leaving 9 bases between them. The CDR3 runs to 13 residues. Germline CDR1 reads KGHSH; CDR2 reads LQKENI. The CDR3 loop is CASSPPGPYGYTF. In DNA form, the CDR3 reads TGTGCCAGCTCACCCCCAGGCCCCTATGGCTACACCTTC.

V is TRBV7-9 and J is TRBJ1-6; D remains ambiguous. This CDR3 is 15 amino acids long. V lost 7 bases and J lost 10, with 20 bases in between. CDR1 is SEHNR and CDR2 is FQNEAQ in the germline V gene (reference sequence). This chain's CDR3 is CASTLDGVGGSPLHF. In DNA form, the CDR3 reads TGTGCCAGCACCCTAGATGGGGTGGGAGGATCACCCCTCCACTTT.

The chain employs TRBV5-5 and TRBJ2-3; D perhaps matches TRBD2 (6 bases). The germline V gene encodes CDR1 SGHKS and CDR2 YYEKEE (reference sequence). Deletions cut 4 bases from V and 8 bases from J, with 20 bases between. The CDR3 covers 15 residues. The CDR3, as DNA: TGTGCCAGCAGCGACCCGGACGGGACTCTGGGTACGCAGTATTTT. Amino acids: CASSDPDGTLGTQYF.

J is TRBJ2-2 and V is TRBV7-2; the D gene is possibly TRBD2 (7 bases). This CDR3 is 15 amino acids long. Germline CDR1 SGHTA, CDR2 FQGNSA. The V and J ends lost 8 bases and 6 bases respectively, with 19 bases between them. In nucleotides, the CDR3 is TGTGCCAGCGGCCGCCCCAGGGGAGGGTCCGGGGAGCTGTTTTTT. As protein: CASGRPRGGSGELFF.

The chain recombines TRBV5-6 with TRBJ1-2; 7 bases match TRBD1. The CDR3 covers 14 residues. Germline CDR1 is SGHDT and CDR2 is YYEEEE. The V segment lost 3 bases and the J segment 4 bases; nucleotides outside the gene matches: 6. CDR3 DNA: TGTGCCAGCAGCTCGGACAGGACAACCTATGGCTACACCTTC. Protein: CASSSDRTTYGYTF.

The chain joins TRBV9 to TRBJ1-6, with D possibly TRBD1 on 5 matching bases. The germline V gene encodes CDR1 SGDLS and CDR2 YYNGEE. The CDR3 sequence is 12 residues long. Trimming took off 7 bases at V and 13 bases at J, with 15 bases between the two ends. The CDR3 protein is CASGGTPYPLHF. Here the CDR3 DNA reads TGTGCCAGCGGGGGGACGCCTTATCCCCTCCACTTT.

This clonotype was detected only a few times. V usage is TRBV10-3 and J usage is TRBJ1-2; no firm D call. This CDR3 has 13 residues. With 6 bases removed from V and 1 base from J, the gap between germline ends came to 9 bases. CDR1 is ENHRY and CDR2 is SYGVKD in the germline V gene. DNA of the CDR3: TGTGCCATCAGAGAGACCGATAACTATGGCTACACCTTC. This gives the protein CAIRETDNYGYTF.

The chain recombines TRBV7-3 with TRBJ2-3; D perhaps matches TRBD1 (5 bases). V dropped 5 bases and J dropped 2 bases, with 17 bases sitting between them. The V gene's germline CDR1 is SGHTA and CDR2 FQGTGA. The CDR3 contains 16 residues. CDR3 nucleotide sequence: TGTGCCAGCAGCCCTGGACAAGCCCGATTCACAGATACGCAGTATTTT. Protein: CASSPGQARFTDTQYF.

As for this clonotype: Its ends do not fully match the called genes, so a read error is possible. CDR3: CSAGRTQETRYF. The DNA for the CDR3 is TGCAGCGCCGGACGAACCCAAGAGACCCGGTACTTC. The chain is built from TRBV29-1 and TRBJ2-5; no definite D call. The CDR3 has 12 amino acids. The germline gives CDR1 SQVTM, CDR2 ANQGSEA. Looking up the rest from reference TRBV29-1 and TRBJ2-5 gives the full variable domain: SAVISQKPSRDICQRGTSLTIQCQVDSQVTMMFWYRQQPGQSLTLIATANQGSEATYESGFVIDKFPISRPNLTFSTLTVSNMSPEDSSIYLCSAGRTQETRYFGPGTRLLVL.